Sequencing of this T cell receptor (beta chain) was carried out in a study of T-cell reconstitution after alpha-beta-depleted transplantation in children. J was trimmed by 0 bases and V by 6 bases; bases with no gene match: 8. Germline CDR1 is MNHEY and CDR2 is SMNVEV (reference sequence). The CDR3 runs to 16 residues. Unique molecular identifiers tagged the TCRbeta library. TCRdb reanalysed the PCR reads using MiXCR and keeps one entry per CDR3 protein. The sample shows some 550,000 distinct CDR3 sequences, approximately 16% of them seen only once. The chain uses TRBV27 and TRBJ1-1, with 9 bases that match TRBD1. The source material was PBMCs from the stem cell graft donor, sampled from the stem cell graft. This sequence originates from a human donor who donated a stem cell graft to a child with acute lymphoblastic leukemia. CDR3 sequence (DNA): TGTGCCAGCAGCTACACAGGGGGCCCGATGAACACTGAAGCTTTCTTT. As protein: CASSYTGGPMNTEAFF.